These 5 T cell receptor beta chains were all obtained from the same sample, sequenced in a study of T-cell reconstitution after alpha-beta-depleted transplantation in children. It was with unique molecular identifiers that the TCRbeta library was prepared. TCRdb passed the PCR reads through MiXCR, listing each CDR3 protein once. The sample yields tens of thousands of distinct CDR3 sequences, 5% to 7% seen once. This specimen was PBMCs, mostly from graft donor cells, taken 180 days after TCRalphabeta/CD19-depleted stem cell transplant. The receptors were sampled from a male patient younger than 18 who had a stem cell transplant for acute myeloid leukemia, so the T cells may come from the graft donor.

This clonotype was seen many times. The chain uses TRBV20-1 and TRBJ2-3; the match to TRBD2 covers 10 bases. J gave up 6 bases and V 4 bases, and 7 bases lay outside the gene matches. This CDR3 has 14 amino acids. Germline loops: CDR1 DFQATT, CDR2 SNEGSKA (reference sequence). The CDR3 protein is CSATLAGVDDTQYF. CDR3 in DNA: TGCAGTGCTACTCTAGCGGGAGTGGATGATACGCAGTATTTT.

This clonotype was counted many times. The genes are TRBV5-1 and TRBJ2-5, with 13 nucleotides matching TRBD2. This CDR3 contains 17 residues. Germline lookup yields CDR1 SGHRS and CDR2 YFSETQ. J lost 5 bases, V lost 3 bases, and 10 bases had no gene match. DNA of the CDR3: TGCGCCAGCAGCTATTGGACTAGCGGGAGTGAATGGGAGACCCAGTACTTC. Encoded protein: CASSYWTSGSEWETQYF.

This clonotype was seen ten or more times. The gene calls are TRBV18 and TRBJ2-5; D gene uncertain. This CDR3 comprises 11 residues. Trimming stripped 3 bases from V and 3 bases from J, with 2 bases between. Germline V gives CDR1 KGHSH, CDR2 LQKENI. The CDR3 is CASSPKETQYF. Here the CDR3 DNA reads TGTGCCAGCTCACCGAAAGAGACCCAGTACTTC.

The V call is TRBV29-1, the J call TRBJ2-5; D may match TRBD1 or TRBD2 (7 bases each). Germline values: CDR1 SQVTM, CDR2 ANQGSEA. The V end was cut by 8 bases, the J end by 7 bases, with 14 bases between. This CDR3 has 11 amino acids. In nucleotides, the CDR3 is TGCAGCCTGGCCAGGGGGGGGACCCAGTACTTC. It is translated as CSLARGGTQYF.

At least ten counts were recorded for this clonotype. This chain connects TRBV6-5 to TRBJ2-1, with D tentatively TRBD2 (6 bases). Germline assignment: CDR1 MNHEY and CDR2 SVGAGI. The CDR3 totals 16 residues. Trimming shortened V by 6 bases and J by 0 bases, and 15 bases separated the two germline ends. In nucleotides, the CDR3 is TGTGCCAGCAGCCTCCGCGGGGTCCCCTCCTACAATGAGCAGTTCTTC. It yields the protein CASSLRGVPSYNEQFF.